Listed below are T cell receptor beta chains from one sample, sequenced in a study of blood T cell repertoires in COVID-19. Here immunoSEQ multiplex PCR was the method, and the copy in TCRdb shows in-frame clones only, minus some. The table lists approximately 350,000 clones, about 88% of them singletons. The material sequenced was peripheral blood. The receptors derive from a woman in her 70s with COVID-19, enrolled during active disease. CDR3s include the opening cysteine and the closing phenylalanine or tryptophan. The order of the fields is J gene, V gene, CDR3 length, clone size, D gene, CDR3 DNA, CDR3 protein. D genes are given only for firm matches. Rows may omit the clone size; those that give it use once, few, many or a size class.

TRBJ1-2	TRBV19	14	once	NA	TGTGCCAGTATCTGGGACACAGCTAACTATGGCTACACCTTC	CASIWDTANYGYTF
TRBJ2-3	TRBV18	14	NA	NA	TGTGCCAGCTCACCACGGCAGGGTGGAGATACGCAGTATTTT	CASSPRQGGDTQYF
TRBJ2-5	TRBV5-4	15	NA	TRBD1	TGTGCCAGCAGACCCGACAGGGGGCGCCAAGAGACCCAGTACTTC	CASRPDRGRQETQYF
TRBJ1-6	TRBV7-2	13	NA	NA	TGTGCCAAACGGACGGGGGTCAATTCACCCCTCCACTTT	CAKRTGVNSPLHF
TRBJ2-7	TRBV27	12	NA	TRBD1	TGTGCCAAGGGGACAGGGGCTTACGAGCAGTACTTC	CAKGTGAYEQYF
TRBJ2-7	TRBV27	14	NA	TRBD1	TGTGCCAGCAAACCGACAGGGGGAAGAAACGAGCAGTACTTC	CASKPTGGRNEQYF
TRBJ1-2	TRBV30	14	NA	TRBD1	TGTGCCTGGACCGGTCTACAGGGGATCGGGGGCTACACCTTC	CAWTGLQGIGGYTF
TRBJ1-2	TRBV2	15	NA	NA	TGTGCCAGCAGTGCGTTACAGGGTGCGGTCTATGGCTACACCTTC	CASSALQGAVYGYTF
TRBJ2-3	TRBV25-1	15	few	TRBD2	TGTGCCAGCAGTGAATTAGGGACTAGCTCAGATACGCAGTATTTT	CASSELGTSSDTQYF
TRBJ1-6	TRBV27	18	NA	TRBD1	TGTGCCAGCAGTCGACAGGGTACAGCAGACTTCCATAATTCACCCCTCCACTTT	CASSRQGTADFHNSPLHF
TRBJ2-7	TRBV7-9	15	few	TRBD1	TGTGCCAGCAGTTGGGGACAGGGGCCCCTTTACGAGCAGTACTTC	CASSWGQGPLYEQYF
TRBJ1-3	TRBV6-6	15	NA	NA	TGTGCCAGCAGTTACCCCGTCCCCTCTGGAAACACCATATATTTT	CASSYPVPSGNTIYF
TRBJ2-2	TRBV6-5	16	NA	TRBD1	TGTGCCAGCAGTTACAGCGGGACAGGGAGCCTGCGGGAGCTGTTTTTT	CASSYSGTGSLRELFF
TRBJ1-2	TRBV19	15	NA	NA	TGTGCCAGTAGTAGAAGACAGGTTGTCGCCTATGGCTACACCTTC	CASSRRQVVAYGYTF
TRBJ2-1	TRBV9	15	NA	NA	TGTGCCAGCAGCGTAGATACGGGGGTTTACAATGAGCAGTTCTTC	CASSVDTGVYNEQFF
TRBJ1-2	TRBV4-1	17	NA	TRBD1	TGCGCCAGCAGCCCGAATTCCGGGACAGGGGTCAACTATGGCTACACCTTC	CASSPNSGTGVNYGYTF
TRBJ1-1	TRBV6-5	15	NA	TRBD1	TGTGCCAGCAGAACGTTCCAGGGGGCCGAAGTTGAAGCTTTCTTT	CASRTFQGAEVEAFF
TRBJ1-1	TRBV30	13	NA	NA	TGTGCCTGGTCGAAACAGGGGAACACTGAAGCTTTCTTT	CAWSKQGNTEAFF
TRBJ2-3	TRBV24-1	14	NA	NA	TGTGCCACCAGTGATCGCAGTCGCACAGATACGCAGTATTTT	CATSDRSRTDTQYF
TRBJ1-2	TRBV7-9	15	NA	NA	TGTGCCAGCAGCTCTAGCCGGGACTTGTTCCATGGCTACACCTTC	CASSSSRDLFHGYTF
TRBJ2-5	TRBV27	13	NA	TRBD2	TGTGCCAGCAGCCGAGTAGCGGGGGGGGCCCAGTACTTC	CASSRVAGGAQYF
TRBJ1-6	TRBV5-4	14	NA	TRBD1	TGTGCCAGCAGCACCAAACAGGGGAATTCACCCCTCCACTTT	CASSTKQGNSPLHF
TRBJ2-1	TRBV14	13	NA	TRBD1	TGTGCCAGCCGGCCAGGGACAGACAATGAGCAGTTCTTC	CASRPGTDNEQFF
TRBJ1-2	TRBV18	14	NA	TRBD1	TGTGCCAGCTCTCAAGCACAGGGGGAATATGGCTACACCTTC	CASSQAQGEYGYTF
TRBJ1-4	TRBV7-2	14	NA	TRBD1	TGTGCCAGCAGCCAAACAGGGGGCGGCGAAAAACTGTTTTTT	CASSQTGGGEKLFF
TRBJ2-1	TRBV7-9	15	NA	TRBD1	TGTGCCAGCAGCTCCTACAGGGGGCAAGGCAATGAGCAGTTCTTC	CASSSYRGQGNEQFF
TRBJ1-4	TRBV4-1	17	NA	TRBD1	TGCGCCAGCAGCCCGCTGGCAGGGGGTCTAACTAATGAAAAACTGTTTTTT	CASSPLAGGLTNEKLFF
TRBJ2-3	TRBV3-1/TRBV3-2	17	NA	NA	TGTGCCAGCAGCCAAGGGGGGGTCATGAGGCGCACAGATACGCAGTATTTT	CASSQGGVMRRTDTQYF
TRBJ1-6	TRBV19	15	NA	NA	TGTGCCAGTAGTATAGAAGCAGGGGCCAATTCACCCCTCCACTTT	CASSIEAGANSPLHF
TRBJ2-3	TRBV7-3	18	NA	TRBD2	TGTGCCAGCAGCTTATCCGGGACTAGCGGGGCCTACACAGATACGCAGTATTTT	CASSLSGTSGAYTDTQYF
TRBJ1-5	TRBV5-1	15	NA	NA	TGCGCCAGCAGCTTGTACGGGGGGTCCGACCAGCCCCAGCATTTT	CASSLYGGSDQPQHF
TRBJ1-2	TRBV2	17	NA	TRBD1	TGTGCCAGCAGGGATCTCCGGGACAGGGGTTCCAACTATGGCTACACCTTC	CASRDLRDRGSNYGYTF
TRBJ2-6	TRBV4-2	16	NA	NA	TGTGCCAGCAGCCAAGGGGCCTTAGCTGGGGCCAACGTCCTGACTTTC	CASSQGALAGANVLTF
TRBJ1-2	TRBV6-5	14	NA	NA	TGTGCCAGCAGCGGGGGGGAATGGGACTATGGCTACACCTTC	CASSGGEWDYGYTF
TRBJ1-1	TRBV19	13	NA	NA	TGTGCCAGTAGTACAACAGAGAACACTGAAGCTTTCTTT	CASSTTENTEAFF
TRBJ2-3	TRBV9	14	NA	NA	TGTGCCAGCAGCCCTCCGGGACTCGCAGATACGCAGTATTTT	CASSPPGLADTQYF
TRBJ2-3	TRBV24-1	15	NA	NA	TGTGCCACCAGTGATTACCCGAGGGGCACAGATACGCAGTATTTT	CATSDYPRGTDTQYF